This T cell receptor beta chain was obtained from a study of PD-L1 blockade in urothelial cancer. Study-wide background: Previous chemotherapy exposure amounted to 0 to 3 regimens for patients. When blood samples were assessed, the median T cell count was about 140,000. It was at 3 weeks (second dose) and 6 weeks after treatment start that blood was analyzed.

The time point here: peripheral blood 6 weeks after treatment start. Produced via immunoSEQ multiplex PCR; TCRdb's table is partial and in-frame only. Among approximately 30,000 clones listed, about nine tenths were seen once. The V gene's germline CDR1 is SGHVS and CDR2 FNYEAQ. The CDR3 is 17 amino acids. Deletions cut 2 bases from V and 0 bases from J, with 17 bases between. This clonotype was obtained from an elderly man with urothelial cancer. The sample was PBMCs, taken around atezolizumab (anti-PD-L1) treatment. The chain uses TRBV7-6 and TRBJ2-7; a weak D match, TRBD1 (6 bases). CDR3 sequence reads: CASSLPAGQGSSYEQYF. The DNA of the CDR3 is TGTGCCAGCAGCTTACCTGCCGGCCAGGGGTCCTCCTACGAGCAGTACTTC.